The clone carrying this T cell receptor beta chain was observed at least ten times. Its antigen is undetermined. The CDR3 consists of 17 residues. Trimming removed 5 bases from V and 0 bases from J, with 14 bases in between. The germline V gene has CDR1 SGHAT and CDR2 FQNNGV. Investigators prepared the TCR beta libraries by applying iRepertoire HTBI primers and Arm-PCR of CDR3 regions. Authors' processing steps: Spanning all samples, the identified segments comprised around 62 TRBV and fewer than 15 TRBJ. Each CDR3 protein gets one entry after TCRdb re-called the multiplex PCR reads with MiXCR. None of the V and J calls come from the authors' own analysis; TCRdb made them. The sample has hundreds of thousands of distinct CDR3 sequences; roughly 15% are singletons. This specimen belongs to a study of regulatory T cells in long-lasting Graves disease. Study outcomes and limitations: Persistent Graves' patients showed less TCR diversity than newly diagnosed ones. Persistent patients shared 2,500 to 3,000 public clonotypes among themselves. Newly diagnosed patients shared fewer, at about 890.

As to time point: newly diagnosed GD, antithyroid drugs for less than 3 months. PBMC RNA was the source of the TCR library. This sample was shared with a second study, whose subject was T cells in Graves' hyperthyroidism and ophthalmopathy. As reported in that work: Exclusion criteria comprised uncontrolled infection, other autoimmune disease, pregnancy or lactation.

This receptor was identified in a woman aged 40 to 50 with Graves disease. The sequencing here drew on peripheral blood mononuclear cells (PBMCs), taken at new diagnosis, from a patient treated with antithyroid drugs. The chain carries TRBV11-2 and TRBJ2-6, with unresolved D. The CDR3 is CASSPILTASGANVLTF. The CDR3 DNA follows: TGTGCCAGCAGCCCGATTTTGACGGCCTCTGGGGCCAACGTCCTGACTTTC.